This entry lists 24 T cell receptor beta chains sequenced from one sample in a study of cytomegalovirus exposure and HLA in healthy donors. The PCR was carried out with 60 Vbeta primers and 13 Jbeta primers. The protocol was immunoSEQ multiplex PCR, while the TCRdb copy is restricted to in-frame clones and leaves out a portion. The sample consists of about 94,000 clones, around four fifths of them appearing once. Sequenced material: PBMCs. These receptors were collected from a woman aged 60-75 years in good health and CMV-seronegative.

The CDR3 DNA follows: TGTGCCAGCAGCCGAGGACTAGCGTACCAAGAGACCCAGTACTTC. It codes for CASSRGLAYQETQYF. This chain joins TRBV13 and TRBJ2-5, with 9 bases identical to TRBD2. Germline CDR1 is PRHDT and CDR2 is FYEKMQ (reference sequence). The V gene end was trimmed by 5 bases and the J gene end by 0 bases; junction bases not matched to a gene: 4. This CDR3 contains 15 residues.

The gene calls are TRBV5-4 and TRBJ2-7, with 8 nucleotides matching TRBD1. Trimming at V came to 5 bases and at J to 3 bases, leaving 13 bases not matched to a gene. The germline V gene has CDR1 SGHNT and CDR2 YYREEE (reference sequence). The CDR3 is 16 residues long. The CDR3 loop is CASSSFIGTGVYEQYF. The CDR3 DNA reads TGTGCCAGCAGTTCATTTATAGGGACAGGAGTCTACGAGCAGTACTTC.

This clone was observed a few times. This rearrangement joins TRBV19 to TRBJ1-5, with 10 nucleotides matching TRBD1. V lost 5 bases, J lost 3 bases, and 7 bases stayed unmatched. Germline loops: CDR1 LNHDA, CDR2 SQIVND (reference sequence). The CDR3 sequence is 16 residues long. CDR3 loop: CASSASGQGINQPQHF. The CDR3 DNA follows: TGTGCCAGTAGTGCGTCGGGACAGGGGATCAATCAGCCCCAGCATTTT.

This clone came up a few times. The chain couples TRBV5-1 to TRBJ1-4; D is unresolved. This CDR3 comprises 14 residues. The V end was cut by 1 base, the J end by 4 bases, with 8 bases between. Germline V CDR1 and CDR2: SGHRS, YFSETQ. CDR3 DNA sequence: TGCGCCAGCAGCTTGTCGTCAGTTAATGAAAAACTGTTTTTT. Translation: CASSLSSVNEKLFF. Together with reference TRBV5-1 and TRBJ1-4, the CDR3 gives the full variable domain: KAGVTQTPRYLIKTRGQQVTLSCSPISGHRSVSWYQQTPGQGLQFLFEYFSETQRNKGNFPGRFSGRQFSNSRSEMNVSTLELGDSALYLCASSLSSVNEKLFFGSGTQLSVL.

V and J are TRBV5-1 and TRBJ2-7, with 11 bases identical to TRBD2. The CDR3 covers 15 residues. V dropped 3 bases and J dropped 2; count of bases not matched to a gene: 4. CDR1 and CDR2 from the germline V gene are SGHRS and YFSETQ. The CDR3 protein is CASSSTSGGTYEQYF. CDR3 nucleotides: TGCGCCAGCAGCTCTACTAGCGGGGGAACCTACGAGCAGTACTTC.

V is TRBV30 and J is TRBJ2-5; 7 nucleotides line up with TRBD1. The CDR3 is 12 residues long. V trimming: 3 bases; J trimming: 4 bases; junction bases outside the gene matches: 2. CDR1 is GTSNPN, CDR2 SVGIG, per germline (reference sequence). The CDR3 protein is CAWSHRGETQYF. The CDR3 coding sequence is TGTGCCTGGAGCCACAGGGGAGAGACCCAGTACTTC.

The gene calls are TRBV4-3 and TRBJ2-3; 7 nucleotides line up with TRBD1. The CDR3 has 16 amino acids. The germline CDR1 and CDR2 sequences are LGHNA and YSLEER. The junction had 6 bases not matched to a gene; V was cut back by 3 bases and J by 0 bases. In DNA, the CDR3 is TGCGCCAGCAGCCAGACCGGACAGGTCAGCACAGATACGCAGTATTTT. It translates to CASSQTGQVSTDTQYF.

The CDR3 DNA is TGTGCCAGCACGATGAGCGGGGTTTACAATGAGCAGTTCTTC. This encodes CASTMSGVYNEQFF. The gene calls are TRBV6-1 and TRBJ2-1; TRBD2 matches at 7 bases. V lost 7 bases, J lost 4 bases, and 7 bases stayed unmatched. This CDR3 is built from 14 residues. In germline, CDR1 is MNHNS, CDR2 SASEGT.

V is TRBV4-3 and J is TRBJ2-7, with 7 bases identical to TRBD1. The length of the CDR3 is 15 residues. The germline gives CDR1 LGHNA, CDR2 YSLEER. V lost 4 bases, J lost 5 bases, and 11 bases stayed unmatched. CDR3 residues: CASSLRGQGLNEQYF. The CDR3 DNA reads as TGCGCCAGCAGCCTAAGGGGGCAGGGATTAAACGAGCAGTACTTC.

The V gene is TRBV19, the J gene TRBJ1-3; D is ambiguous. Germline CDR1 is LNHDA and CDR2 is SQIVND (reference sequence). The CDR3 runs 14 residues. Trimming shortened V by 3 bases and J by 1 base, and 7 bases separated the two germline ends. The CDR3 DNA reads as TGTGCCAGTAGTATCGACACGTCTGGAAACACCATATATTTT. It yields the protein CASSIDTSGNTIYF.

This chain's CDR3 is CASSRYREQFF. The CDR3 DNA follows: TGTGCCAGCAGCCGCTACAGAGAGCAGTTCTTC. The rearrangement joins TRBV7-2 to TRBJ2-1, with D uncertain. The germline V gene has CDR1 SGHTA and CDR2 FQGNSA. The CDR3 has 11 residues. The V end lost 5 bases, the J end lost 10 bases, and 9 bases lay between the germline ends.

The chain recombines TRBV5-1 with TRBJ2-7; tentatively, D is TRBD1 (5 bases). Germline lookup yields CDR1 SGHRS and CDR2 YFSETQ. Trimming took off 0 bases at V and 6 bases at J, with 16 bases between the two ends. The CDR3 runs to 15 residues. The CDR3 spells CASSLEGRVASEQYF. The CDR3 DNA reads as TGCGCCAGCAGCTTGGAAGGCAGGGTGGCTTCCGAGCAGTACTTC.

The CDR3 nucleotides are TGCGCCAGCAGCCATCCAGGGACAAAAAAAAACACTGAAGCTTTCTTT. The encoded protein is CASSHPGTKKNTEAFF. The V gene is TRBV4-1, the J gene TRBJ1-1; TRBD1 might be the D (6 bases). Trimming removed 3 bases at V and 2 bases at J, with 16 bases between. CDR1 and CDR2 from the germline V gene are MGHRA and YSYEKL. The CDR3 covers 16 residues.

V is TRBV14 and J is TRBJ1-1, with TRBD1 matching 9 bases. Germline V gives CDR1 SGHDN, CDR2 FVKESK. This CDR3 has 14 amino acids. V gave up 3 bases and J gave up 6 bases; unmatched junction bases: 5. CDR3 protein: CASSQLGQGPEAFF. CDR3 bases: TGTGCCAGCAGCCAGCTGGGACAGGGTCCTGAAGCTTTCTTT.

The genes are TRBV2 and TRBJ1-1, with D hard to call. Germline CDR1 reads SNHLY; CDR2 reads FYNNEI. This CDR3 has 14 residues. V was cut by 6 bases and J by 0 bases, with 11 bases left in between. The CDR3 loop reads CASRMDFMNTEAFF. In nucleotides, the CDR3 is TGTGCCAGCAGGATGGACTTTATGAACACTGAAGCTTTCTTT.

The rearrangement uses TRBV27 and TRBJ2-7; unclear D gene. Deletions cut 5 bases from V and 4 bases from J, with 6 bases between. This CDR3 contains 11 residues. Germline CDR1 MNHEY, CDR2 SMNVEV (reference sequence). The DNA for the CDR3 is TGTGCCAGCAGTACTTCATACGAGCAGTACTTC. As protein: CASSTSYEQYF.

Only one count was recorded for this clone. The V call is TRBV7-2, the J call TRBJ1-5, with TRBD1 matching 7 bases. With V trimmed by 9 bases and J by 6 bases, 26 bases remained unmatched. There are 19 residues in the CDR3. CDR1 is SGHTA and CDR2 is FQGNSA in the germline V gene. The CDR3: CARKKWTGPRGTYGQPQHF. The CDR3 bases are TGTGCCAGAAAGAAATGGACAGGCCCTCGTGGAACGTACGGTCAGCCCCAGCATTTT. Variable domain in full (rest from reference TRBV7-2 and TRBJ1-5): GAGVSQSPSNKVTEKGKDVELRCDPISGHTALYWYRQSLGQGLEFLIYFQGNSAPDKSGLPSDRFSAERTGGSVSTLTIQRTQQEDSAVYLCARKKWTGPRGTYGQPQHFGDGTRLSIL.

This clone was picked up a small number of times. The chain is built from TRBV7-7 and TRBJ2-2, with 7 nucleotides matching TRBD1. The V segment lost 4 bases and the J segment 15 bases; nucleotides outside the gene matches: 8. CDR3 length equals 12 residues. Germline lookup yields CDR1 SSHAT and CDR2 FNYEAQ (reference sequence). The CDR3: CASSSPGQRMFF. As DNA, the CDR3 is TGTGCCAGCAGCTCCCCGGGACAGAGGATGTTTTTT.

The gene calls are TRBV28 and TRBJ1-4; TRBD1 matches at 9 bases. CDR1 and CDR2 (germline): MDHEN, SYDVKM. The J segment lost 8 bases and the V segment lost 4 bases, leaving 5 bases of the junction unmatched. The CDR3 spans 14 residues. This CDR3 is CASSWTGEWEKLFF. The CDR3 region has the DNA TGTGCCAGCAGTTGGACAGGGGAATGGGAAAAACTGTTTTTT.

The gene calls are TRBV28 and TRBJ1-2, with unresolved D. This CDR3 is built from 14 residues. With 5 bases removed from V and 4 bases from J, the gap between germline ends came to 14 bases. Germline loops: CDR1 MDHEN, CDR2 SYDVKM. This chain's CDR3 is CASSPPPGRYGYTF. The CDR3 DNA is TGTGCCAGCAGTCCTCCCCCGGGTCGCTATGGCTACACCTTC.

J is TRBJ2-4 and V is TRBV6-1, with TRBD1 identical over 8 bases. This CDR3 has 16 amino acids. J lost 6 bases, V lost 3 bases, and 10 bases had no gene match. Per the germline V gene, CDR1 is MNHNS and CDR2 is SASEGT. The CDR3 loop is CASSDLGQGFGNIQYF. The CDR3 bases are TGTGCCAGCAGTGATTTAGGACAGGGATTCGGAAACATTCAGTACTTC.

The chain recombines TRBV7-9 with TRBJ2-6; 7 nucleotides align to TRBD1. CDR1 SEHNR and CDR2 FQNEAQ come from the germline V gene (reference sequence). The CDR3 loop spans 17 amino acids. Germline trimming cut 5 bases from V and 4 bases from J; bases unmatched to any gene: 11. DNA of the CDR3: TGTGCCAGCAGCCCGAGACAGGGCCGCTCGGGGGCCAACGTCCTGACTTTC. Its protein product is CASSPRQGRSGANVLTF.

This chain connects TRBV29-1 to TRBJ1-4, with D perhaps TRBD1 (6 bases). The CDR3 is made up of 15 amino acids. The ends were cut back, 4 bases at V and 4 bases at J, with 16 bases in the middle. Per the germline V gene, CDR1 is SQVTM and CDR2 is ANQGSEA. CDR3 amino acids: CSVVSGVGVNEKLFF. Written as DNA, the CDR3 is TGCAGCGTTGTATCAGGGGTTGGAGTTAATGAAAAACTGTTTTTT.

This clone was seen more than once but under ten times. The chain recombines TRBV7-9 with TRBJ1-2; D may be TRBD1 (6 bases). The CDR3 consists of 14 residues. Per germline, CDR1 SEHNR and CDR2 FQNEAQ (reference sequence). Trimming removed 1 base at V and 5 bases at J, with 11 bases between. CDR3 DNA sequence: TGTGCCAGCAGCTTAGACGGACAGCTGTATGGCTACACCTTC. This gives the protein CASSLDGQLYGYTF.